This passage covers 18 T cell receptor beta chains from one sample sequenced in a study of blood T cell repertoires in COVID-19. Data came from immunoSEQ multiplex PCR; TCRdb stores just in-frame clones and leaves some out. The table lists about 55,000 clones, about 91% of them singletons, with under 7.5% in the top ten. The sequencing input was peripheral blood. Receptor source: a man aged 45-65 years with active COVID-19.

The chain uses TRBV12-3 or TRBV12-4 and TRBJ1-2, with D uncertain. The CDR3 is 11 amino acids. The V gene lost 6 bases and the J gene lost 4 bases, with 6 bases spanning the gap. CDR3 sequence (DNA): TGTGCCAGCAGCCTCTCCTATGGCTACACCTTC. It translates to CASSLSYGYTF.

V usage is TRBV11-2 and J usage is TRBJ2-3; 13 bases map to TRBD2. J lost 5 bases, V lost 2 bases, and 7 bases had no gene match. CDR3 length equals 17 residues. Per germline, CDR1 SGHAT and CDR2 FQNNGV. CDR3 protein: CASSLPGLAGRGDTQYF. In DNA form, the CDR3 reads TGTGCCAGCAGCTTACCGGGACTAGCGGGAAGAGGAGATACGCAGTATTTT.

The rearrangement joins TRBV7-9 to TRBJ2-1, with D possibly matching TRBD1 (6 bases). CDR1 is SEHNR and CDR2 is FQNEAQ in the germline V gene (reference sequence). This CDR3 has 16 residues. Trimming stripped 0 bases from V and 2 bases from J, with 11 bases between. In DNA form, the CDR3 reads TGTGCCAGCAGCTTAGCGTCCAGGGGTGCCTACAATGAGCAGTTCTTC. The encoded protein is CASSLASRGAYNEQFF.

The chain carries TRBV24-1 and TRBJ2-1; D possibly corresponds to TRBD2 (7 bases). The germline V gene encodes CDR1 KGHDR and CDR2 SFDVKD. CDR3 length: 16 residues. With 1 base removed from V and 6 bases from J, the gap between germline ends came to 15 bases. The chain's CDR3 is CATSDFVGGGRNEQFF. The CDR3 region has the DNA TGTGCCACCAGTGATTTTGTAGGGGGGGGGCGCAATGAGCAGTTCTTC.

V and J are TRBV6-5 and TRBJ2-7, with 11 bases fitting TRBD1. CDR1 is MNHEY, CDR2 SVGAGI, per germline. Losses at the gene ends were 8 bases for V and 4 bases for J; bases not matched to a gene: 4. CDR3 length: 13 amino acids. CDR3 sequence: CASQRDRGYEQYF. The CDR3 nucleotides are TGTGCCAGCCAGCGGGACAGGGGGTACGAGCAGTACTTC.

The gene calls are TRBV19 and TRBJ2-1; 11 nucleotides align to TRBD2. V shed 5 bases, J shed 0 bases, and the junction held 9 bases outside the gene matches. The CDR3 extends over 18 amino acids. Germline V gene data show CDR1 as LNHDA and CDR2 as SQIVND (reference sequence). This chain's CDR3 is CASSSPGTSGSSYNEQFF. The CDR3 nucleotides read TGTGCCAGTAGTTCACCCGGGACTAGCGGAAGCTCCTACAATGAGCAGTTCTTC.

The rearrangement joins TRBV18 to TRBJ2-1; 7 bases are a match to TRBD1. The V segment lost 2 bases and the J segment 5 bases; nucleotides outside the gene matches: 9. Per germline, CDR1 KGHSH and CDR2 LQKENI. The length of the CDR3 is 16 residues. The CDR3 is CASSPIGRGNNNEQFF. CDR3 DNA sequence: TGTGCCAGCTCACCAATCGGCAGGGGGAACAACAATGAGCAGTTCTTC.

The V call is TRBV10-3, the J call TRBJ2-6; perhaps TRBD2 as D (5 bases). Germline V gene sequence: CDR1 ENHRY, CDR2 SYGVKD. V dropped 11 bases and J dropped 3 bases, with 17 bases sitting between them. The CDR3 is made up of 15 amino acids. In nucleotides, the CDR3 is TGTGCCTCCAAACCCGCCCGGGGTGGGGCCAACGTCCTGACTTTC. Translation: CASKPARGGANVLTF.

The chain combines TRBV10-3 with TRBJ2-6; the match to TRBD1 covers 7 bases. The CDR3 length is 14 residues. Germline loops: CDR1 ENHRY, CDR2 SYGVKD. J lost 4 bases, V lost 4 bases, and 1 base had no gene match. The CDR3 DNA sequence: TGTGCCATCAGTGCAGGGGGAGGGGCCAACGTCCTGACTTTC. Its protein is CAISAGGGANVLTF.

The rearrangement uses TRBV3-1 (or the pseudogene TRBV3-2) and TRBJ2-5, with 9 nucleotides matching TRBD2. J gave up 4 bases and V 5 bases, and 11 bases lay outside the gene matches. CDR1 and CDR2 from the germline V gene are LGHDT and YNNKEL (reference sequence). The CDR3 is 16 residues long. CDR3: CASSEAAGGPGETQYF. For the CDR3, the DNA is TGTGCCAGCAGCGAAGCGGCGGGAGGGCCGGGAGAGACCCAGTACTTC.

V usage is TRBV4-2 and J usage is TRBJ1-1; no reliable D call. The CDR3 length is 13 residues. Trimming stripped 1 base from V and 1 base from J, with 4 bases between. Germline assignment: CDR1 LGHNA and CDR2 YNFKEQ. The CDR3 protein is CASSQGRNTEAFF. CDR3 sequence (DNA): TGTGCCAGCAGCCAAGGGAGGAACACTGAAGCTTTCTTT.

V usage is TRBV7-2 and J usage is TRBJ1-4; possibly TRBD1 for D (5 bases). The CDR3 has 13 residues. The germline CDR1 and CDR2 sequences are SGHTA and FQGNSA. Trimming pared 5 bases from V and 8 bases from J, leaving 12 bases between. The CDR3 region has the DNA TGTGCCAGCAGCCGAGACAGTACCGAAAAACTGTTTTTT. Protein: CASSRDSTEKLFF.

V is TRBV7-9 and J is TRBJ2-1, with a weak D call TRBD2 (5 bases). The V end was cut by 5 bases, the J end by 9 bases, with 11 bases between. The V gene's germline CDR1 is SEHNR and CDR2 FQNEAQ (reference sequence). The CDR3 is 12 amino acids. CDR3 region: CASSPGEGEQFF. The CDR3 coding sequence is TGTGCCAGCAGCCCCGGGGAAGGTGAGCAGTTCTTC.

V and J are TRBV5-1 and TRBJ2-7; a possible D gene is TRBD2 (6 bases). The ends were cut back, 1 base at V and 5 bases at J, with 19 bases in the middle. CDR1 is SGHRS, CDR2 YFSETQ, per germline. The CDR3 sequence is 16 residues long. CDR3 nucleotides: TGCGCCAGCAGCTTGTGGGTGGGGGGTAAGGGCCACGAGCAGTACTTC. The encoded protein is CASSLWVGGKGHEQYF.

This clone was observed once. J is TRBJ2-7 and V is TRBV18; 8 bases match TRBD1. Germline lookup yields CDR1 KGHSH and CDR2 LQKENI. This CDR3 comprises 14 residues. The J segment lost 6 bases and the V segment lost 0 bases, leaving 4 bases of the junction unmatched. The DNA for the CDR3 is TGTGCCAGCTCACCACCGAACAGGGGGATCGAGCAGTACTTC. Its translation is CASSPPNRGIEQYF.

The V gene is TRBV11-2, the J gene TRBJ1-1; possible D gene TRBD1, 5 bases. V gave up 8 bases and J gave up 3 bases, with 13 bases separating them. This CDR3 is 13 amino acids long. The germline CDR1 and CDR2 sequences are SGHAT and FQNNGV. The CDR3 region is CASAPGMDTEAFF. The CDR3 DNA sequence: TGTGCCAGCGCTCCAGGGATGGACACTGAAGCTTTCTTT.

The V gene is TRBV6-5, the J gene TRBJ2-2, with D uncertain. The CDR3 has 11 amino acids. V lost 6 bases to trimming and J lost 9 bases, with 8 bases between them. Per the germline V gene, CDR1 is MNHEY and CDR2 is SVGAGI. In DNA form, the CDR3 reads TGTGCCAGCAGGTATACTAGGGAGCTGTTTTTT. As protein: CASRYTRELFF.

This chain joins TRBV15 and TRBJ1-3; tentative D call: TRBD1 (6 bases). CDR1 and CDR2 (germline): LNHNV, YYDKDF (reference sequence). Trimming stripped 5 bases from V and 9 bases from J, with 17 bases between. CDR3 length equals 14 residues. The CDR3 spells CATSLGGAAGTIYF. CDR3 nucleotide sequence: TGTGCCACCAGCCTGGGGGGGGCAGCCGGCACCATATATTTT. The variable domain in full, completed from reference TRBV15 and TRBJ1-3, reads DAMVIQNPRYQVTQFGKPVTLSCSQTLNHNVMYWYQQKSSQAPKLLFHYYDKDFNNEADTPDNFQSRRPNTSFCFLDIRSPGLGDTAMYLCATSLGGAAGTIYFGEGSWLTVV.